These 2 T cell receptor beta chains were sequenced from one sample in a study of blood T cell repertoires in COVID-19. This table comes from immunoSEQ multiplex PCR, and its TCRdb copy is limited to in-frame clones, with some not included. The sample records approximately 250,000 clones, over 80% being singletons. Sequences were obtained from PBMCs or T cells enriched from blood (not recorded which). All receptors come from a woman aged 25 to 45 with acute COVID-19.

The rearrangement joins TRBV4-2 to TRBJ2-3, with D maybe TRBD1 (6 bases). This CDR3 region has 15 residues. Trimming shortened V by 1 base and J by 2 bases, and 10 bases separated the two germline ends. CDR1 and CDR2 from the germline V gene are LGHNA and YNFKEQ. CDR3 bases: TGTGCCAGCAGCCAAGTATGGACAGACACAGATACGCAGTATTTT. Its protein is CASSQVWTDTDTQYF.

The rearrangement joins TRBV7-2 to TRBJ1-5, with TRBD1 as a possible D gene (6 bases). Trimming cost V 1 base and J 1 base, with 14 bases left between them. Germline V lookup: CDR1 SGHTA, CDR2 FQGNSA. This CDR3 comprises 17 residues. The CDR3 loop is CASSLERGGDSNQPQHF. In DNA form, the CDR3 reads TGTGCCAGCAGCTTAGAAAGGGGGGGGGACAGCAATCAGCCCCAGCATTTT.